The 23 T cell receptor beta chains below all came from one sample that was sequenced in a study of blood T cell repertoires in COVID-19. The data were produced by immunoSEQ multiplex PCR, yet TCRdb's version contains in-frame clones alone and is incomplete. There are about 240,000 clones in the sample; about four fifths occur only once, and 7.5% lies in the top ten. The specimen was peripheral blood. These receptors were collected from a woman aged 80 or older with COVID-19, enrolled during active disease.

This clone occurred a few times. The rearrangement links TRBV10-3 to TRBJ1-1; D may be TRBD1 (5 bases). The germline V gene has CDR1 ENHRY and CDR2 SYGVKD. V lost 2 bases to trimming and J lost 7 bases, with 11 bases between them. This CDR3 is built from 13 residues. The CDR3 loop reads CAISEPNDSEAFF. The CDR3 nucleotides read TGTGCCATCAGTGAGCCGAACGACAGTGAAGCTTTCTTT.

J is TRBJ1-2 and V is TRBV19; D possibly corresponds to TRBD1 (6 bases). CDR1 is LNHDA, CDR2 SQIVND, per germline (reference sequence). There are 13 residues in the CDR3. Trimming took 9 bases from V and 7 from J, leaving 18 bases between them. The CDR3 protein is CASSNREKRGYTF. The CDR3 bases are TGTGCCAGCTCAAACAGGGAGAAGCGTGGCTACACCTTC.

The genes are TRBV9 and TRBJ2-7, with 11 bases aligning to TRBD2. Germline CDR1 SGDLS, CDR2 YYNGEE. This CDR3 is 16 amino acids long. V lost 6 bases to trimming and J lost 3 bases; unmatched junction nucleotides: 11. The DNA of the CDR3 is TGTGCCAGCACCCCTTCCGGGACTAGCGGTTACTACGAGCAGTACTTC. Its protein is CASTPSGTSGYYEQYF.

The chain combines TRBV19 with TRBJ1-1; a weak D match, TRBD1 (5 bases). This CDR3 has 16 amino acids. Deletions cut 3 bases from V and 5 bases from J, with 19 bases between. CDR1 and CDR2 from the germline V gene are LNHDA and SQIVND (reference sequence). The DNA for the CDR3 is TGTGCCAGTAGTATGGAGGGGTCGGGCGCTCAGACTGAAGCTTTCTTT. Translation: CASSMEGSGAQTEAFF.

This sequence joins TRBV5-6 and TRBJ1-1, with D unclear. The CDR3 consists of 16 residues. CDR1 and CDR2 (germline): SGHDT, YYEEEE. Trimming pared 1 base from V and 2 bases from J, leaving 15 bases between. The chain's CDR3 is CASSLQGASINTEAFF. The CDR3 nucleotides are TGTGCCAGCAGCTTGCAAGGAGCTTCCATCAACACTGAAGCTTTCTTT.

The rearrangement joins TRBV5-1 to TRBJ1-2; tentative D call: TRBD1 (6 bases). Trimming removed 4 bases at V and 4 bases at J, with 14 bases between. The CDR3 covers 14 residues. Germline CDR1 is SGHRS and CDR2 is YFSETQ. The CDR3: CASSNGQSSYGYTF. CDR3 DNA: TGCGCCAGCAGCAACGGACAGTCGAGCTATGGCTACACCTTC. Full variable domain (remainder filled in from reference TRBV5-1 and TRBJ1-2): KAGVTQTPRYLIKTRGQQVTLSCSPISGHRSVSWYQQTPGQGLQFLFEYFSETQRNKGNFPGRFSGRQFSNSRSEMNVSTLELGDSALYLCASSNGQSSYGYTFGSGTRLTVV.

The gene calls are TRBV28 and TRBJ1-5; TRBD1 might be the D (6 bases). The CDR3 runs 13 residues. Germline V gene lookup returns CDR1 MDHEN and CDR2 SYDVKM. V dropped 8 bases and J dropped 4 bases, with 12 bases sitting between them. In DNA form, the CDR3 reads TGTGCCAGCCGTTACAGGGAGAATCAGCCCCAGCATTTT. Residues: CASRYRENQPQHF.

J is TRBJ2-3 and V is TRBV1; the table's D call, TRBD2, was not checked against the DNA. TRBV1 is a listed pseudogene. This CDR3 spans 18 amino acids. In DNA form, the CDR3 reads TGCACCAGGACCTCAAAGCGGTCGACTAGCGGGGGCACAGATACGCAGTATTTT. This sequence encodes CTRTSKRSTSGGTDTQYF.

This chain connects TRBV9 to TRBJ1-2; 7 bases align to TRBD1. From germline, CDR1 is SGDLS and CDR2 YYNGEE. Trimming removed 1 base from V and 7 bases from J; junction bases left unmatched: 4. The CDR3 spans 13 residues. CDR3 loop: CASSVSDRSGYTF. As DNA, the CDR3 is TGTGCCAGCAGCGTATCGGACAGGTCTGGCTACACCTTC.

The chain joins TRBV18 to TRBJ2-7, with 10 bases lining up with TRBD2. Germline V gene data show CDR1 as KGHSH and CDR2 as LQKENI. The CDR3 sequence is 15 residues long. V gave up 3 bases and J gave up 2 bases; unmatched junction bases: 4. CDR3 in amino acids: CASSPFSGGAYEQYF. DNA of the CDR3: TGTGCCAGCTCACCTTTCAGCGGGGGGGCCTACGAGCAGTACTTC.

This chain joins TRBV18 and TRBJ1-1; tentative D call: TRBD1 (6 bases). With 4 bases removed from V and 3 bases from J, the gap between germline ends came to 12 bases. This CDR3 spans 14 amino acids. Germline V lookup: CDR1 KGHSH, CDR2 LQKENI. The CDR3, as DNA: TGTGCCAGCTCACGGTCCAGGGGCTACACTGAAGCTTTCTTT. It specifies CASSRSRGYTEAFF.

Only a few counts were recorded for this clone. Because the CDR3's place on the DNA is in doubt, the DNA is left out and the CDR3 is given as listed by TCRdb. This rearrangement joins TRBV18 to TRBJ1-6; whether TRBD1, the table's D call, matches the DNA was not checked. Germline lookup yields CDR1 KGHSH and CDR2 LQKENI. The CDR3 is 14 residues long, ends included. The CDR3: CASSPVGTGASQAF.

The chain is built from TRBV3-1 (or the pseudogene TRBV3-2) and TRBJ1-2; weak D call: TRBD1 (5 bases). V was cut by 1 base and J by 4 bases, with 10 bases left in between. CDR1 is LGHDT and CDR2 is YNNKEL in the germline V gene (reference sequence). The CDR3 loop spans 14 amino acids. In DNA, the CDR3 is TGTGCCAGCAGCCAAGGACAGTATTCCTATGGCTACACCTTC. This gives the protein CASSQGQYSYGYTF.

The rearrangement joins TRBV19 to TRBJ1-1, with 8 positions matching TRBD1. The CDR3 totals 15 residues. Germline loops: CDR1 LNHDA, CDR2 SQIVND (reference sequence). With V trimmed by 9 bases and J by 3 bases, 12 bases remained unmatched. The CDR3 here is CASQPLDREDTEAFF. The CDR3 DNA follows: TGTGCCAGCCAGCCACTGGACAGGGAGGACACTGAAGCTTTCTTT.

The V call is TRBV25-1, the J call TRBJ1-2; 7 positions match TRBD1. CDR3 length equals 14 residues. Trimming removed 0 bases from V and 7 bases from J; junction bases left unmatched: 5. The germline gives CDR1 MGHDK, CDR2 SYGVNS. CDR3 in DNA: TGTGCCAGCAGTGAATACAAGGGGGCGGTTGGCTACACCTTC. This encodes CASSEYKGAVGYTF.

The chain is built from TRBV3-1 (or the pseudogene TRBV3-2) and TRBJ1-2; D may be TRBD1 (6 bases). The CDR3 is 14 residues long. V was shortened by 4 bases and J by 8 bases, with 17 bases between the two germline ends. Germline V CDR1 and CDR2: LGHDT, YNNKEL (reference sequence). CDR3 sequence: CASSRVKSGGGYTF. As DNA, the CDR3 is TGTGCCAGCAGCCGAGTGAAGAGTGGGGGCGGCTACACCTTC.

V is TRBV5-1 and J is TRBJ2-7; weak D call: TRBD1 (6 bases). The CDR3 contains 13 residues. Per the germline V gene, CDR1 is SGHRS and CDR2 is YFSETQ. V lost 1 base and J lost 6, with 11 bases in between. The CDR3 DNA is TGCGCCAGCAGCTTGCAGGGGCACGGCGAGCAGTACTTC. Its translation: CASSLQGHGEQYF.

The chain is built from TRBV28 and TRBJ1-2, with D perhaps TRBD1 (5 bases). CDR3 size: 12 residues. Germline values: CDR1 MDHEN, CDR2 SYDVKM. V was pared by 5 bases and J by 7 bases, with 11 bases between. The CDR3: CASSPNRSGYTF. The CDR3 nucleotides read TGTGCCAGCAGTCCCAACAGGTCTGGCTACACCTTC.

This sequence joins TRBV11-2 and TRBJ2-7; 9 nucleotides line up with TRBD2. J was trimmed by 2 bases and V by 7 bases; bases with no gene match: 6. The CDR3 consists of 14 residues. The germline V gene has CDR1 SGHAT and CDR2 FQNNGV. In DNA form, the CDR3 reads TGTGCCAGCAATCTCGTAGCGGGAGCCTACGAGCAGTACTTC. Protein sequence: CASNLVAGAYEQYF.

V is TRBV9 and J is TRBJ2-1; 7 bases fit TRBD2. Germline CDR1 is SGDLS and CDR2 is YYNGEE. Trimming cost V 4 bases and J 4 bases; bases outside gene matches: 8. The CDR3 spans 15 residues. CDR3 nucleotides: TGTGCCAGCAGCTTCCGGGACTATACATACAATGAGCAGTTCTTC. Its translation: CASSFRDYTYNEQFF.

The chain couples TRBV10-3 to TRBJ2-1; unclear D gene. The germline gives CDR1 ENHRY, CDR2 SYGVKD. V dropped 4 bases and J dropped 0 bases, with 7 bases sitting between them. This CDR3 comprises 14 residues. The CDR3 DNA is TGTGCCATCAGTGGGTACAGCTCCTACAATGAGCAGTTCTTC. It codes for CAISGYSSYNEQFF.

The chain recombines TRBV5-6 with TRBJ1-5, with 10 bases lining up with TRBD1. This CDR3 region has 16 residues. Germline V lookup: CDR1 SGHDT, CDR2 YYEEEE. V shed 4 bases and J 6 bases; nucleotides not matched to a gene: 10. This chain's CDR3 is CASSGWGQGRGQPQHF. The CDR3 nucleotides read TGTGCCAGCAGCGGATGGGGACAGGGGAGGGGTCAGCCCCAGCATTTT.

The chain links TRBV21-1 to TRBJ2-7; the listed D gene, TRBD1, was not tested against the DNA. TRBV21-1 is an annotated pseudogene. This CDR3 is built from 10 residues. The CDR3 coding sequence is TGTGCCGGGGACAGGGACGAGCAGTACTTC. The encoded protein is CAGDRDEQYF.